This is a list of T cell receptor beta chains from one sample in a study of PD-L1 blockade in urothelial cancer. The protocol was immunoSEQ multiplex PCR, while the TCRdb copy is restricted to in-frame clones and leaves out a portion. This sample has some 100,000 clones, with 91% found just once. The sequences come from PBMCs, collected around atezolizumab (anti-PD-L1) treatment. These receptors were taken from a woman older than 75 with urothelial cancer. The CDR3 runs from the conserved cysteine through the conserved F or W. Each record gives: CDR3 DNA, CDR3 protein, clone size, V gene, J gene, D gene. D genes are given only for firm matches. Rows may omit the clone size; those that give it use once, few, many or a size class.

cdr3_nt: TGTGCCAGCAAGGACAGCCTCCAAGAGACCCAGTACTTC; cdr3_aa: CASKDSLQETQYF; clone_size: -; v_call: TRBV6-5; j_call: TRBJ2-5; d_call: -
cdr3_nt: TGTGCCAGTAGACAGGGTGTGGACCAACAGCCCCAGCATTTT; cdr3_aa: CASRQGVDQQPQHF; clone_size: -; v_call: TRBV6-1; j_call: TRBJ1-5; d_call: TRBD1
cdr3_nt: TGTGCCAGCAGTTTATTAGGCGGGGGGGGCACCTTC; cdr3_aa: CASSLLGGGGTF; clone_size: -; v_call: TRBV28; j_call: TRBJ1-2; d_call: -
cdr3_nt: TGCGCCAGCAGTTCCGTCGGGGCCAACGTCCTGACTTTC; cdr3_aa: CASSSVGANVLTF; clone_size: medium-sized; v_call: TRBV4-1; j_call: TRBJ2-6; d_call: -
cdr3_nt: TGTGCCAGCAGTTTCCGGGACAGGTTCACTGAAGCTTTCTTT; cdr3_aa: CASSFRDRFTEAFF; clone_size: few; v_call: TRBV27; j_call: TRBJ1-1; d_call: TRBD1
cdr3_nt: TGTGCCACCAGCAGAGGGGGACAGGGCTTTGGAAACACCATATATTTT; cdr3_aa: CATSRGGQGFGNTIYF; clone_size: -; v_call: TRBV15; j_call: TRBJ1-3; d_call: TRBD1
cdr3_nt: TGTGCCAGCAGTGGGATAGAGACTAGCGGGAGAGGGGAGCTGTTTTTT; cdr3_aa: CASSGIETSGRGELFF; clone_size: -; v_call: TRBV25-1; j_call: TRBJ2-2; d_call: TRBD2
cdr3_nt: TGTGCCAGCAGTTCCCCCGGGACAGCAAGCTCCTACGAGCAGTACTTC; cdr3_aa: CASSSPGTASSYEQYF; clone_size: -; v_call: TRBV28; j_call: TRBJ2-7; d_call: TRBD1
cdr3_nt: TGTGCCAGCAGCTTCTATGGGGCCAACGTCCTGACTTTC; cdr3_aa: CASSFYGANVLTF; clone_size: -; v_call: TRBV7-8; j_call: TRBJ2-6; d_call: -
cdr3_nt: TGTGCCAGCAGTAAACCTCCTGGGGGGACTTTCTTT; cdr3_aa: CASSKPPGGTFF; clone_size: -; v_call: TRBV7-9; j_call: TRBJ1-1; d_call: -
cdr3_nt: TGCGCCAGCAGCTTTATAGAGACCCAGTACTTC; cdr3_aa: CASSFIETQYF; clone_size: -; v_call: TRBV5-1; j_call: TRBJ2-5; d_call: -
cdr3_nt: TGCGCCAGCAGCTTGGTTGTAGAAGATGGTGAGCAGTTCTTC; cdr3_aa: CASSLVVEDGEQFF; clone_size: -; v_call: TRBV5-1; j_call: TRBJ2-1; d_call: -
cdr3_nt: TGTGCCAGCAGCTTGTTTCAGCGACAGGGGAACACTGAAGCTTTCTTT; cdr3_aa: CASSLFQRQGNTEAFF; clone_size: -; v_call: TRBV5-6; j_call: TRBJ1-1; d_call: TRBD1
cdr3_nt: TGTGCCAGCAGCTTAACGGCTAGCGGGAGACCCCATGAGCAGTTCTTC; cdr3_aa: CASSLTASGRPHEQFF; clone_size: once; v_call: TRBV7-3; j_call: TRBJ2-1; d_call: TRBD2
cdr3_nt: TGTGCCAGCGGATCTCCGGGGAGGAATGAGCAGTTCTTC; cdr3_aa: CASGSPGRNEQFF; clone_size: once; v_call: TRBV28; j_call: TRBJ2-1; d_call: -
cdr3_nt: TGCGCCAGCAGCTTGGGAGACAGGGGCAATACTGAAGCTTTCTTT; cdr3_aa: CASSLGDRGNTEAFF; clone_size: -; v_call: TRBV5-1; j_call: TRBJ1-1; d_call: TRBD1
cdr3_nt: TGTGCCAGCAGCCGCGGTGGAAGTGAAAAACTGTTTTTT; cdr3_aa: CASSRGGSEKLFF; clone_size: -; v_call: TRBV7-9; j_call: TRBJ1-4; d_call: -
cdr3_nt: TGTGCCACTCCGGGGACAGTTACAGATACGCAGTATTTT; cdr3_aa: CATPGTVTDTQYF; clone_size: once; v_call: TRBV6-1; j_call: TRBJ2-3; d_call: TRBD1
cdr3_nt: TGCGCCAGCAGCCGAGGACAGGGGGCGGTCAATGAGCAGTTCTTC; cdr3_aa: CASSRGQGAVNEQFF; clone_size: -; v_call: TRBV5-1; j_call: TRBJ2-1; d_call: TRBD1
cdr3_nt: TGTGCCAGTAGACACACAGGTGTGATGAACACTGAAGCTTTCTTT; cdr3_aa: CASRHTGVMNTEAFF; clone_size: -; v_call: TRBV19; j_call: TRBJ1-1; d_call: -
cdr3_nt: TGTGCCAGTTCATCGTCGGGGGGAACTGAAGCTTTCTTT; cdr3_aa: CASSSSGGTEAFF; clone_size: -; v_call: TRBV27; j_call: TRBJ1-1; d_call: -
cdr3_nt: TGTGCCACCGGCGTGGGGGGGCGAGAGACCCAGTACTTC; cdr3_aa: CATGVGGRETQYF; clone_size: -; v_call: TRBV7-2; j_call: TRBJ2-5; d_call: -
cdr3_nt: TGCGCCAGTTCCTTCGGGACGCTAGCGAGCACAGATACGCAGTATTTT; cdr3_aa: CASSFGTLASTDTQYF; clone_size: -; v_call: TRBV5-1; j_call: TRBJ2-3; d_call: -
cdr3_nt: TGTGCCAGCTCACCAGACAGGGGGGGGTACAATGAGCAGTTCTTC; cdr3_aa: CASSPDRGGYNEQFF; clone_size: -; v_call: TRBV18; j_call: TRBJ2-1; d_call: TRBD1
cdr3_nt: TGCGCCAGCAGGACAGGGGCCGAAGAGACCCAGTACTTC; cdr3_aa: CASRTGAEETQYF; clone_size: -; v_call: TRBV5-1; j_call: TRBJ2-5; d_call: TRBD1
cdr3_nt: TGCGCCAGCAGCTTGGGAGGTGAAGCTTTCTTT; cdr3_aa: CASSLGGEAFF; clone_size: -; v_call: TRBV5-1; j_call: TRBJ1-1; d_call: -
cdr3_nt: TGTGCCAGCAGCTTGTTATGGAACACTGAAGCTTTCTTT; cdr3_aa: CASSLLWNTEAFF; clone_size: -; v_call: TRBV5-4; j_call: TRBJ1-1; d_call: -
cdr3_nt: TGTGCCTGGAGTGTACGGTTTGTCGGGGGATCGAACACTGAAGCTTTCTTT; cdr3_aa: CAWSVRFVGGSNTEAFF; clone_size: -; v_call: TRBV30; j_call: TRBJ1-1; d_call: -
cdr3_nt: TGTGCCAGCAGCGAACGACAGGCGTCCTACAATGAGCAGTTCTTC; cdr3_aa: CASSERQASYNEQFF; clone_size: once; v_call: TRBV2; j_call: TRBJ2-1; d_call: -
cdr3_nt: TGTGCCAGCAGTTTATCGGCAGGGGGGACCTACGAGCAGTACTTC; cdr3_aa: CASSLSAGGTYEQYF; clone_size: once; v_call: TRBV27; j_call: TRBJ2-7; d_call: -
cdr3_nt: TGTGCCAGCAGCTTGATAGGGACTAGCGGGGAGCAGTTCTTC; cdr3_aa: CASSLIGTSGEQFF; clone_size: -; v_call: TRBV5-5; j_call: TRBJ2-1; d_call: TRBD2
cdr3_nt: TGCGCCAGCAGCTTGGTAGGACAGGCCCAAGAGACCCAGTACTTC; cdr3_aa: CASSLVGQAQETQYF; clone_size: -; v_call: TRBV5-1; j_call: TRBJ2-5; d_call: TRBD1
cdr3_nt: TGTGCCAGCAGCAGGACTAGCGGGGCAGGGTACCAAGAGACCCAGTACTTC; cdr3_aa: CASSRTSGAGYQETQYF; clone_size: -; v_call: TRBV7-3; j_call: TRBJ2-5; d_call: TRBD2
cdr3_nt: TGCAGTGTCACACAGAACACTGAAGCTTTCTTT; cdr3_aa: CSVTQNTEAFF; clone_size: -; v_call: TRBV20-1; j_call: TRBJ1-1; d_call: -
cdr3_nt: TGTGCCAGTCGTCCGGGACAAGTCTCCTACGAGCAGTACTTC; cdr3_aa: CASRPGQVSYEQYF; clone_size: -; v_call: TRBV5-5; j_call: TRBJ2-7; d_call: -
cdr3_nt: TGTGCCAGCAGCCGCGGGACTAGCGGGAGGGCCTACAATGAGCAGTTCTTC; cdr3_aa: CASSRGTSGRAYNEQFF; clone_size: -; v_call: TRBV7-9; j_call: TRBJ2-1; d_call: TRBD2
cdr3_nt: TGTGCCAGCTCACCGCAAGGACTGAATAGCAATCAGCCCCAGCATTTT; cdr3_aa: CASSPQGLNSNQPQHF; clone_size: -; v_call: TRBV18; j_call: TRBJ1-5; d_call: -
cdr3_nt: TGTGCCAGCAGCCCGAGGACAGGGGAGGAGCAGGAAAAACTGTTTTTT; cdr3_aa: CASSPRTGEEQEKLFF; clone_size: -; v_call: TRBV5-4; j_call: TRBJ1-4; d_call: TRBD1
cdr3_nt: TGTGCCAGCAGTGCCTTGACCTCAGGGGGCATGGCTGAAGCTTTCTTT; cdr3_aa: CASSALTSGGMAEAFF; clone_size: -; v_call: TRBV2; j_call: TRBJ1-1; d_call: TRBD1
cdr3_nt: TGTGCCAGCAGCCAAGGGGGGATAGCGGGAGTGGTCCCTGGGGACCAAGAGACCCAGTACTTC; cdr3_aa: CASSQGGIAGVVPGDQETQYF; clone_size: -; v_call: TRBV4-2; j_call: TRBJ2-5; d_call: TRBD2
cdr3_nt: TGTGCCAGTAGTAGTCACAGCTTCTCTGGAAACACCATATATTTT; cdr3_aa: CASSSHSFSGNTIYF; clone_size: -; v_call: TRBV19; j_call: TRBJ1-3; d_call: -
cdr3_nt: TGTGCCAGCAGACGGACAGGGGGCCCCTACAATGAGCAGTTCTTC; cdr3_aa: CASRRTGGPYNEQFF; clone_size: -; v_call: TRBV6-5; j_call: TRBJ2-1; d_call: TRBD1
cdr3_nt: TGTGCCAGCAGTGGGACAGGGGGGAAACAGCCCCAGCATTTT; cdr3_aa: CASSGTGGKQPQHF; clone_size: -; v_call: TRBV2; j_call: TRBJ1-5; d_call: TRBD1
cdr3_nt: TGCGCCAGCAGCTTGAGTGGCCTAGCGGGTTCCAAAAACATTCAGTACTTC; cdr3_aa: CASSLSGLAGSKNIQYF; clone_size: -; v_call: TRBV5-1; j_call: TRBJ2-4; d_call: TRBD2
cdr3_nt: TGTGCCAGCAGTCAACAGGGTCTGAGCAATCAGCCCCAGCATTTT; cdr3_aa: CASSQQGLSNQPQHF; clone_size: -; v_call: TRBV7-9; j_call: TRBJ1-5; d_call: -
cdr3_nt: TGTGCCAGCAGTGTGGTAGCGGGGGCCTACGAGCAGTACTTC; cdr3_aa: CASSVVAGAYEQYF; clone_size: few; v_call: TRBV6-1; j_call: TRBJ2-7; d_call: TRBD2
cdr3_nt: TGCAGCGGGAACTCAGGGGACGAGACCCAGTACTTC; cdr3_aa: CSGNSGDETQYF; clone_size: -; v_call: TRBV29-1; j_call: TRBJ2-5; d_call: -
cdr3_nt: TGTGCCAGCAGGGCCCATCAGTCCTACGAGCAGTACTTC; cdr3_aa: CASRAHQSYEQYF; clone_size: -; v_call: TRBV6-5; j_call: TRBJ2-7; d_call: -
cdr3_nt: TGTGCCAGCAGCCCACTAGCGGCAGACTACAATGAGCAGTTCTTC; cdr3_aa: CASSPLAADYNEQFF; clone_size: once; v_call: TRBV4-2; j_call: TRBJ2-1; d_call: TRBD2
cdr3_nt: TGCGCCAGCAGTGATGAGGGAAACTATGGCTACACCTTC; cdr3_aa: CASSDEGNYGYTF; clone_size: few; v_call: TRBV10-1; j_call: TRBJ1-2; d_call: -
cdr3_nt: TGTGCCAGCACCGTGACAGGGGGCTGGACCCAGTACTTC; cdr3_aa: CASTVTGGWTQYF; clone_size: -; v_call: TRBV5-5; j_call: TRBJ2-5; d_call: TRBD1
cdr3_nt: TGTGCCAGCAGCTTCGGGCAGGGGAACACTGAAGCTTTCTTT; cdr3_aa: CASSFGQGNTEAFF; clone_size: -; v_call: TRBV7-9; j_call: TRBJ1-1; d_call: -
cdr3_nt: TGTGCCAGCAGTGGGCTAGGACAGGGACAGGAAAAACTGTTTTTT; cdr3_aa: CASSGLGQGQEKLFF; clone_size: -; v_call: TRBV2; j_call: TRBJ1-4; d_call: TRBD1
cdr3_nt: TGTGCCAGCAGCTTGGACAGGGGTAACTATGGCTACACCTTC; cdr3_aa: CASSLDRGNYGYTF; clone_size: -; v_call: TRBV5-5; j_call: TRBJ1-2; d_call: TRBD1
cdr3_nt: TGTGCCAGCAGTCCGGGACAGGGCCCCGAAGCTTTCTTT; cdr3_aa: CASSPGQGPEAFF; clone_size: -; v_call: TRBV28; j_call: TRBJ1-1; d_call: TRBD1
cdr3_nt: TGTGCCAGCAGCAGGTTCAGTGACACTGAAGCTTTCTTT; cdr3_aa: CASSRFSDTEAFF; clone_size: -; v_call: TRBV6-5; j_call: TRBJ1-1; d_call: -
cdr3_nt: TGTGCCAGCAGCCGGGGGGGGAGTGATGAGCAGTTCTTC; cdr3_aa: CASSRGGSDEQFF; clone_size: -; v_call: TRBV5-4; j_call: TRBJ2-1; d_call: TRBD2